The text below deals with one T cell receptor (beta chain). Its antigen is still unknown. The data originate from a study of CXCR3-negative and CXCR3-positive naive CD8 T cells. Overall study results and limits: CXCR3-negative naive cells had less hydrophobic TRB CDR3s than did CXCR3-positive naive cells.

Germline CDR1 and CDR2: SEHNR and FQNEAQ (reference sequence). CDR3 size: 15 residues. The TRB cDNA libraries were prepared by 5' RACE with UMI labels. TCRdb reprocessed the 5' RACE reads and reports one entry per CDR3 protein, with no DNA. The sample has tens of thousands of distinct CDR3 sequences. V and J are TRBV7-9 and TRBJ2-5; lacking DNA, the TRBD2 call made by TCRdb goes unchecked. The source is a human donor in good health. Some clones in this sample may be carry-over from other donors' samples. The sample taken for sequencing was naive CXCR3+ CD8+ T cells from blood. The subset: CD45RO-CCR7+CD27+CD95- naive CD8+ T cells expressing CXCR3 (TNR3+). CDR3 sequence: CASSLRDSGGETQYF.